This paragraph covers one T cell receptor (beta chain) sequence. Its specificity is not known. This CDR3 spans 14 amino acids. Germline CDR1 is MNHNS and CDR2 is SASEGT. V was trimmed by 4 bases and J by 8 bases, leaving 17 bases between them. These data are taken from a study of graft-versus-host responses after intestinal transplantation. Study overall: Multivisceral, liver-intestinal, or isolated intestinal transplants were received by the recipients. All recipients got anti-thymocyte globulin induction, then tacrolimus and steroids for about 3 years. Study-wide findings and caveats: In patients with graft-donor T cell macrochimerism, allograft graft-versus-host to host-versus-graft clonal ratios were high.

The data were produced by immunoSEQ multiplex PCR, yet TCRdb's version contains in-frame clones alone and is incomplete. This sample has some 62,000 clones, with 90% found just once. V and J are TRBV6-1 and TRBJ1-2; tentative D call: TRBD1 (5 bases). The clonotype originates from a human donor who was the organ donor for an intestinal transplant. Here the sequenced sample was unstimulated CD8+ T cells sorted from spleen or lymph node cells, taken before transplant. The CDR3 region has the DNA TGTGCCAGCAGTGGGGAGAGGACGGGGGAAGGCTACACCTTC. Translating gives CASSGERTGEGYTF.